The 32 T cell receptor beta chains reported below all come from one sample, sequenced in a study of vaccination and CD4 T cells after COVID-19. Their antigens remain unidentified. Treatment meaning: approximately nine-day PBMC culture with coronavirus spike peptide pools or control peptides (ViraFEST assay). Researchers used the Oncomine TCR Beta short-read assay to sequence DNA from cultured CD4+ T cells. TCRdb called the PCR reads again in MiXCR, with one record for every CDR3 protein. The profile shows 3,200 or so distinct CDR3 sequences, approximately 81% of them singletons. Material: CD4+ T cells from blood, cultured in vitro. The receptors come from a human donor who had recovered from COVID-19.

This clonotype occurred a few times. The chain couples TRBV10-3 to TRBJ1-2; 8 positions match TRBD1. CDR3 length: 15 amino acids. Germline V CDR1 and CDR2: ENHRY, SYGVKD. J gave up 5 bases and V 2 bases, and 7 bases lay outside the gene matches. As DNA, the CDR3 is TGTGCCATCAGTGAGGGGCCGGGGACAGGATATGGCTACACCTTC. It specifies CAISEGPGTGYGYTF.

The chain employs TRBV15 and TRBJ2-1; 10 bases fit TRBD1. Germline-derived CDR1 and CDR2 are LNHNV and YYDKDF (reference sequence). J was trimmed by 4 bases and V by 2 bases; bases with no gene match: 2. The CDR3 is 15 amino acids. CDR3 sequence reads: CATSRPGQGYNEQFF. The DNA of the CDR3 is TGTGCCACCAGCAGACCGGGACAGGGGTACAATGAGCAGTTCTTC.

The genes are TRBV18 and TRBJ1-6; 10 positions agree with TRBD1. J lost 10 bases, V lost 6 bases, and 12 bases had no gene match. The CDR3 has 16 residues. CDR1 and CDR2 from the germline V gene are KGHSH and LQKENI. The DNA for the CDR3 is TGTGCCAGCTCTCCCGCCGGGACAGGGGTAGGGTCACCCCTCCACTTT. It encodes CASSPAGTGVGSPLHF.

The chain has TRBV29-1 and TRBJ1-2; 12 nucleotides match TRBD1. The ends lost 7 bases at V and 6 bases at J; junction bases unmatched: 12. The CDR3 loop spans 15 amino acids. Germline lookup yields CDR1 SQVTM and CDR2 ANQGSEA. CDR3 loop: CSAPLGTGGMNGYTF. The CDR3 DNA is TGCAGCGCACCTCTCGGGACAGGGGGCATGAATGGCTACACCTTC.

This chain joins TRBV20-1 and TRBJ2-3; 7 bases fit TRBD1. Germline CDR1 and CDR2: DFQATT and SNEGSKA (reference sequence). J was trimmed by 3 bases and V by 4 bases; bases with no gene match: 13. The CDR3 totals 16 residues. The DNA of the CDR3 is TGCAGTGCTACACACCGAGGGGGCGCTAGGACAGATACGCAGTATTTT. It encodes CSATHRGGARTDTQYF.

The chain uses TRBV7-2 and TRBJ1-6; D gene uncertain. Trimming took 2 bases from V and 0 from J, leaving 8 bases between them. Per the germline V gene, CDR1 is SGHTA and CDR2 is FQGNSA. This CDR3 spans 16 amino acids. The CDR3 DNA reads TGTGCCAGCAGCTTAAGGCGGAGCTCCTATAATTCACCCCTCCACTTT. This encodes CASSLRRSSYNSPLHF.

The V gene is TRBV19, the J gene TRBJ1-2, with no clear D. V shed 3 bases and J shed 4 bases, with 3 bases lying between them. The CDR3 totals 11 residues. Germline CDR1 and CDR2: LNHDA and SQIVND (reference sequence). The CDR3 region is CASSIPYGYTF. The CDR3 DNA sequence: TGTGCCAGTAGTATCCCCTATGGCTACACCTTC.

This chain joins TRBV6-1 and TRBJ1-2, with TRBD1 as a possible D gene (6 bases). The V and J ends lost 10 bases and 8 bases respectively, with 20 bases between them. The germline gives CDR1 MNHNS, CDR2 SASEGT. The CDR3 extends over 13 amino acids. The CDR3 nucleotides read TGTGCCATTCGCGGGGGGGCGGGAGGGGGCTACACCTTC. It translates to CAIRGGAGGGYTF.

The J gene is TRBJ2-5, the V gene TRBV10-3; no clear D. The CDR3 runs 13 residues. V was trimmed by 10 bases and J by 1 base, leaving 13 bases between them. Germline CDR1 ENHRY, CDR2 SYGVKD. The CDR3 here is CASHTNLQETQYF. In DNA form, the CDR3 reads TGTGCCAGCCACACGAACCTCCAAGAGACCCAGTACTTC.

This chain links TRBV20-1 with TRBJ1-3; D remains unclear. The V end lost 7 bases, the J end lost 0 bases, and 19 bases lay between the germline ends. This CDR3 has 16 amino acids. Germline assignment: CDR1 DFQATT and CDR2 SNEGSKA (reference sequence). The CDR3 DNA reads TGCAGTGGCCGGGCCCCGACGGGTTCCTCTGGAAACACCATATATTTT. Translating gives CSGRAPTGSSGNTIYF.

V and J are TRBV19 and TRBJ1-2; tentatively, D is TRBD1 (6 bases). This CDR3 is 15 amino acids long. Trimming shortened V by 7 bases and J by 5 bases, and 20 bases separated the two germline ends. Germline V gene data show CDR1 as LNHDA and CDR2 as SQIVND (reference sequence). The CDR3 protein is CASTHRTAVAYGYTF. The CDR3 DNA reads TGTGCCAGTACTCATCGGACAGCGGTGGCTTATGGCTACACCTTC.

The chain is built from TRBV6-1 and TRBJ1-2; D possibly corresponds to TRBD1 (5 bases). Trimming removed 8 bases from V and 2 bases from J, with 18 bases in between. The CDR3 totals 15 residues. The germline CDR1 and CDR2 sequences are MNHNS and SASEGT. As DNA, the CDR3 is TGTGCCAGCGCCCCTCTCCCAGGGACCAACTATGGCTACACCTTC. Its protein product is CASAPLPGTNYGYTF.

This clonotype was seen only once. The V gene is TRBV7-8, the J gene TRBJ1-5; 7 bases match TRBD1. The germline gives CDR1 SGHVS, CDR2 FQNEAQ. CDR3 length equals 16 residues. V trimming: 5 bases; J trimming: 3 bases; junction bases outside the gene matches: 10. The CDR3 nucleotides read TGTGCCAGCAGCGGCCCGGGACAGAACCTCAATCAGCCCCAGCATTTT. Residues: CASSGPGQNLNQPQHF.

V and J are TRBV7-6 and TRBJ2-2; 9 nucleotides line up with TRBD2. The CDR3 length is 16 residues. J lost 6 bases, V lost 5 bases, and 10 bases had no gene match. Germline V gene lookup returns CDR1 SGHVS and CDR2 FNYEAQ. The CDR3 reads CASSPLSGGLPGELFF. The CDR3 bases are TGTGCCAGCAGCCCGTTGAGCGGGGGGCTGCCCGGGGAGCTGTTTTTT.

CDR3 sequence (DNA): TGTGCCACCCAGGGTGCAAACACCATATATTTT. Amino acids: CATQGANTIYF. The chain is built from TRBV6-1 and TRBJ1-3, with D tentatively TRBD1 (5 bases). This CDR3 has 11 amino acids. Germline lookup yields CDR1 MNHNS and CDR2 SASEGT. Trimming cost V 10 bases and J 6 bases, with 10 bases left between them.

V and J are TRBV20-1 and TRBJ1-5; TRBD1 matches at 8 bases. After removal of 5 bases from V and 1 base from J, the junction contained 7 bases not matched to a gene. This CDR3 has 15 amino acids. Germline-derived CDR1 and CDR2 are DFQATT and SNEGSKA (reference sequence). The CDR3 region has the DNA TGCAGTGCTCAAGGACAGGGAGGAAGCAATCAGCCCCAGCATTTT. The encoded protein is CSAQGQGGSNQPQHF.

V is TRBV7-8 and J is TRBJ2-3, with 11 bases lining up with TRBD2. Germline values: CDR1 SGHVS, CDR2 FQNEAQ. The CDR3 spans 16 residues. V lost 4 bases and J lost 5; bases outside the gene matches: 8. The CDR3 sequence is CASSSLTSGTLDTQYF. CDR3 in DNA: TGTGCCAGCAGCTCGCTGACTAGCGGGACGTTAGATACGCAGTATTTT.

J is TRBJ1-3 and V is TRBV7-2; unclear D gene. CDR3 length: 13 residues. The germline CDR1 and CDR2 sequences are SGHTA and FQGNSA. Between the trimmed V and J ends, which lost 4 bases and 0 bases, there was a span of 4 bases. The CDR3 nucleotides are TGTGCCAGCAGCTCAGGCTCTGGAAACACCATATATTTT. The encoded protein is CASSSGSGNTIYF.

This sequence joins TRBV28 and TRBJ1-5; possibly TRBD1 for D (6 bases). Germline V gene data show CDR1 as MDHEN and CDR2 as SYDVKM. The length of the CDR3 is 15 residues. Trimming removed 5 bases at V and 2 bases at J, with 13 bases between. The CDR3 DNA reads as TGTGCCAGCAGTATTACAGGGTCTGGCAATCAGCCCCAGCATTTT. It encodes CASSITGSGNQPQHF.

The CDR3: CASRQGGAVNTEAFF. The DNA for the CDR3 is TGTGCCAGCAGACAAGGGGGGGCCGTTAACACTGAAGCTTTCTTT. The chain joins TRBV6-1 to TRBJ1-1, with TRBD1 as a possible D gene (6 bases). This CDR3 is 15 amino acids long. Germline loops: CDR1 MNHNS, CDR2 SASEGT. The V end lost 6 bases, the J end lost 2 bases, and 16 bases lay between the germline ends.

The V gene is TRBV20-1, the J gene TRBJ2-7; unclear D gene. Germline V gene sequence: CDR1 DFQATT, CDR2 SNEGSKA (reference sequence). The CDR3 is made up of 13 amino acids. V lost 2 bases to trimming and J lost 3 bases, with 11 bases between them. CDR3 loop: CSARQALSYEQYF. The CDR3 DNA sequence: TGCAGTGCTAGACAGGCACTAAGCTACGAGCAGTACTTC.

The rearrangement joins TRBV20-1 to TRBJ1-2, with a weak D call TRBD1 (5 bases). Per germline, CDR1 DFQATT and CDR2 SNEGSKA (reference sequence). The CDR3 sequence is 13 residues long. The ends were cut back, 2 bases at V and 4 bases at J, with 11 bases in the middle. The CDR3 DNA is TGCAGTGCTAGACTACAGGCTGGCTATGGCTACACCTTC. Protein: CSARLQAGYGYTF.

V and J are TRBV19 and TRBJ1-5; the D gene is possibly TRBD1 (6 bases). CDR3 length equals 15 residues. With 1 base removed from V and 6 bases from J, the gap between germline ends came to 13 bases. CDR1 is LNHDA, CDR2 SQIVND, per germline (reference sequence). As DNA, the CDR3 is TGTGCCAGTAGTATAGTGTGGGGGCCGGGTCAGCCCCAGCATTTT. Translated, it gives CASSIVWGPGQPQHF.

This chain joins TRBV20-1 and TRBJ2-3; D is uncertain. Per the germline V gene, CDR1 is DFQATT and CDR2 is SNEGSKA (reference sequence). The V end was cut by 8 bases, the J end by 1 base, with 7 bases between. The CDR3 is made up of 11 amino acids. The CDR3 region is CSCGGTDTQYF. The CDR3 DNA follows: TGCAGTTGCGGAGGCACAGATACGCAGTATTTT.

The gene calls are TRBV10-2 and TRBJ2-7; 7 nucleotides align to TRBD1. From germline, CDR1 is WSHSY and CDR2 SAAADI. V trimming: 0 bases; J trimming: 1 base; junction bases outside the gene matches: 6. CDR3 size: 16 residues. The CDR3: CASSESETGISYEQYF. CDR3 nucleotides: TGCGCCAGCAGTGAGTCCGAGACAGGGATTTCCTACGAGCAGTACTTC.

This chain uses TRBV20-1 with TRBJ1-2; D is uncertain. Trimming stripped 3 bases from V and 3 bases from J, with 5 bases between. Germline V lookup: CDR1 DFQATT, CDR2 SNEGSKA (reference sequence). The CDR3 spans 11 residues. The CDR3 region has the DNA TGCAGTGCTAGTGGGCACTATGGCTACACCTTC. It yields the protein CSASGHYGYTF.

This rearrangement joins TRBV6-2 or TRBV6-3 to TRBJ1-2; maybe TRBD1 (6 bases). The germline V gene has CDR1 MNHEY and CDR2 SVGEGT. There are 15 residues in the CDR3. V was clipped by 2 bases and J by 0 bases, with 10 bases between them. The DNA of the CDR3 is TGTGCCAGCAGTTACCGGGACACAGCTAACTATGGCTACACCTTC. As protein: CASSYRDTANYGYTF.

For this clonotype: A much bigger clone sits one base away, suggesting this may be a read error. The chain carries TRBV20-1 and TRBJ2-7; D possibly corresponds to TRBD1 (5 bases). CDR3 length: 14 amino acids. Germline-derived CDR1 and CDR2 are DFQATT and SNEGSKA (reference sequence). CDR3 sequence (DNA): TGCAGTGCTAGGAGACCCAGGGATAACTACGGGCAGTACTTC. This gives the protein CSARRPRDNYGQYF.

This clonotype is labeled medium-sized. This chain connects TRBV6-2 or TRBV6-3 to TRBJ1-2; D is possibly TRBD1 (5 bases). This CDR3 is built from 15 residues. The V gene lost 1 base and the J gene lost 2 bases, with 11 bases spanning the gap. CDR1 and CDR2 from the germline V gene are MNHEY and SVGEGT. CDR3 sequence (DNA): TGTGCCAGCAGTTACTGGTCAGGGCAAAACTATGGCTACACCTTC. Translating it yields CASSYWSGQNYGYTF.

The genes are TRBV27 and TRBJ2-1, with D tentatively TRBD1 (5 bases). V dropped 4 bases and J dropped 8 bases, with 15 bases sitting between them. Germline CDR1 and CDR2: MNHEY and SMNVEV (reference sequence). CDR3 length: 14 residues. CDR3 nucleotides: TGTGCCAGCAGTTCCGACAGAGGTATCTATGAGCAGTTCTTC. It yields the protein CASSSDRGIYEQFF.

This chain uses TRBV10-3 with TRBJ1-2, with 11 bases identical to TRBD1. The CDR3 is made up of 14 amino acids. V lost 6 bases and J lost 5; bases outside the gene matches: 5. Germline V gene lookup returns CDR1 ENHRY and CDR2 SYGVKD. The CDR3 DNA follows: TGTGCCATCAGCGGGGACAGGGGGAAGTATGGCTACACCTTC. This gives the protein CAISGDRGKYGYTF.

This rearrangement joins TRBV20-1 to TRBJ2-2; D possibly corresponds to TRBD1 (5 bases). The germline V gene has CDR1 DFQATT and CDR2 SNEGSKA (reference sequence). The V end was cut by 2 bases, the J end by 3 bases, with 13 bases between. The length of the CDR3 is 15 residues. The CDR3 region is CSARWAGLDTGELFF. In DNA form, the CDR3 reads TGCAGTGCTAGATGGGCAGGGCTGGACACCGGGGAGCTGTTTTTT.